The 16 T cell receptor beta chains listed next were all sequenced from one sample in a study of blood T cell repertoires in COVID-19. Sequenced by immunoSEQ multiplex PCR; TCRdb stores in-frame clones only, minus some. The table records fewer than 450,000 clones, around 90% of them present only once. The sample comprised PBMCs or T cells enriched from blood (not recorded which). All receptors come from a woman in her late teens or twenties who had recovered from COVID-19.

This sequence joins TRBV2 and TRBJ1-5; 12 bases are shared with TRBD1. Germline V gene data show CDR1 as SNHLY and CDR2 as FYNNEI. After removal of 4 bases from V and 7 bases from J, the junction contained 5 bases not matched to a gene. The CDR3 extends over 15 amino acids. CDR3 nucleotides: TGTGCCAGCAGTGGGGACAGGGGGCTCGTACAGCCCCAGCATTTT. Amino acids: CASSGDRGLVQPQHF.

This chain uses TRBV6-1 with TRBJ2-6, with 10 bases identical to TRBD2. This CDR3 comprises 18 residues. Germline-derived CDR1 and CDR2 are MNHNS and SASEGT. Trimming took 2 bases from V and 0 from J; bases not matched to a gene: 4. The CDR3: CASSEPLAGSSGANVLTF. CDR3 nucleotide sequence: TGTGCCAGCAGTGAACCACTAGCGGGGTCCTCTGGGGCCAACGTCCTGACTTTC.

The chain's CDR3 is CASSVGNGGRKELLRLVQYF. CDR3 DNA sequence: TGCGCCAGCAGCGTCGGTAATGGGGGGAGAAAGGAGCTTCTACGACTGGTGCAGTACTTC. The chain combines TRBV5-1 with TRBJ2-7, with D perhaps matching TRBD2 (6 bases). The ends were cut back, 4 bases at V and 9 bases at J, with 38 bases in the middle. This CDR3 is 20 amino acids long. Germline assignment: CDR1 SGHRS and CDR2 YFSETQ.

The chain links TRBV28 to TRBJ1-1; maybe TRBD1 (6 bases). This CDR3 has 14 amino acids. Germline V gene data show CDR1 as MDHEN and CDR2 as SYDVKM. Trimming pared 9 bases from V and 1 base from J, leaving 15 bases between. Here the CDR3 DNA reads TGTGCCAGACGAATCCCGGGACAGAACACTGAAGCTTTCTTT. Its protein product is CARRIPGQNTEAFF. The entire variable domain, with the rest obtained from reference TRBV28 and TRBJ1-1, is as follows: DVKVTQSSRYLVKRTGEKVFLECVQDMDHENMFWYRQDPGLGLRLIYFSYDVKMKEKGDIPEGYSVSREKKERFSLILESASTNQTSMYLCARRIPGQNTEAFFGQGTRLTVV.

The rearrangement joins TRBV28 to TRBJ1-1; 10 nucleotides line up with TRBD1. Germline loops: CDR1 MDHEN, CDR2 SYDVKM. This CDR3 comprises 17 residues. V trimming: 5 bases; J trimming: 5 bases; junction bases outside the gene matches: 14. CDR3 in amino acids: CASSPAQGQGSGTEAFF. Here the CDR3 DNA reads TGTGCCAGCAGTCCAGCCCAGGGACAGGGGAGTGGAACTGAAGCTTTCTTT.

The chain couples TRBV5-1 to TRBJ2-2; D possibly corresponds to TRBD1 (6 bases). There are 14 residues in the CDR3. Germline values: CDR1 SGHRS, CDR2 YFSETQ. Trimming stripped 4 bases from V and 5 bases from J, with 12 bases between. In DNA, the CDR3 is TGCGCCAGCAGCCCCCAAGGGGGAACCGGGGAGCTGTTTTTT. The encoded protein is CASSPQGGTGELFF.

Written as DNA, the CDR3 is TGTGCCGTGGGGGGAACTGAAGCTTTCTTT. Translation: CAVGGTEAFF. This chain connects TRBV12-3 or TRBV12-4 to TRBJ1-1; D is possibly TRBD1 (5 bases). This CDR3 has 10 residues. Trimming removed 11 bases from V and 5 bases from J, with 9 bases in between.

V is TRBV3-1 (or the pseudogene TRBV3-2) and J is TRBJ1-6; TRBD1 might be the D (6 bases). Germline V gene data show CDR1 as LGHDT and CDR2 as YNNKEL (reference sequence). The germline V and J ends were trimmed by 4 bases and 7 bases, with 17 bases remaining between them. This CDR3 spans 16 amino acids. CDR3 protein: CASSPRPATGNSPLHF. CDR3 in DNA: TGTGCCAGCAGCCCCAGACCAGCTACAGGGAATTCACCCCTCCACTTT.

DNA of the CDR3: TGCAGCGTTGAGAACAGGGGCGGGTATGGCTACACCTTC. Its protein product is CSVENRGGYGYTF. The chain links TRBV29-1 to TRBJ1-2; TRBD1 agrees at 7 bases. Germline lookup yields CDR1 SQVTM and CDR2 ANQGSEA. Trimming at V came to 3 bases and at J to 5 bases, leaving 6 bases not matched to a gene. This CDR3 has 13 amino acids.

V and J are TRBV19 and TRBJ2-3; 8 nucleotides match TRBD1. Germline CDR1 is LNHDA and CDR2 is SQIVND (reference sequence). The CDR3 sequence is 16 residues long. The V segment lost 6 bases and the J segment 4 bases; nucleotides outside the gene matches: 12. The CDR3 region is CASRPSTGALPDTQYF. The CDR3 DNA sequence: TGTGCCAGTAGACCCTCGACAGGGGCCCTCCCAGATACGCAGTATTTT.

This CDR3 reads CASSYSPTARWAEAFF. DNA of the CDR3: TGTGCCAGCAGTTACTCCCCGACAGCTCGTTGGGCTGAAGCTTTCTTT. The rearrangement links TRBV6-2 or TRBV6-3 to TRBJ1-1, with a weak D call TRBD1 (5 bases). There are 16 residues in the CDR3. Germline V gene sequence: CDR1 MNHEY, CDR2 SVGEGT. Trimming stripped 0 bases from V and 6 bases from J, with 17 bases between.

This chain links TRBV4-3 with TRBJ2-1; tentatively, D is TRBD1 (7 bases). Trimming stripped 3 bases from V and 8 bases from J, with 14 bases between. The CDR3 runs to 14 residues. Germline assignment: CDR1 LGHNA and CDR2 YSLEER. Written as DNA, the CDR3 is TGCGCCAGCAGCCAGAGAGACAGGGAGGATGAGCAGTTCTTC. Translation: CASSQRDREDEQFF.

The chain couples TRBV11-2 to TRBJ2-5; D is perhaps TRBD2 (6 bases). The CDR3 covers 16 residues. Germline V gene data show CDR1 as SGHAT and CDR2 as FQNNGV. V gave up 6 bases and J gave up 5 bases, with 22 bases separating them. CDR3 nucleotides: TGTGCCAGCAGTCGCGGAGGGGTGCGGGGAAGGGAGACCCAGTACTTC. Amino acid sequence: CASSRGGVRGRETQYF.

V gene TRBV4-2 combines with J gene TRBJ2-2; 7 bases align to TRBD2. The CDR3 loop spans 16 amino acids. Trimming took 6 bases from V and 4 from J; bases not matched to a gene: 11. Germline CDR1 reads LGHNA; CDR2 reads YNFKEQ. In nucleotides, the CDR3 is TGTGCCAGCAGTCGAACCTTGGGGGAGGGCACCGGGGAGCTGTTTTTT. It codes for CASSRTLGEGTGELFF.

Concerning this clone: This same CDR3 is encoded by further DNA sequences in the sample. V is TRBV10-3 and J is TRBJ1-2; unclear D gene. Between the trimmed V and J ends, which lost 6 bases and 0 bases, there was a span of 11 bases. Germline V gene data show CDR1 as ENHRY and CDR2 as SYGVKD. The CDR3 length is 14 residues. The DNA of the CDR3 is TGTGCCATCAGGCCCCGGTTAGCTAACTATGGCTACACCTTC. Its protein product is CAIRPRLANYGYTF.

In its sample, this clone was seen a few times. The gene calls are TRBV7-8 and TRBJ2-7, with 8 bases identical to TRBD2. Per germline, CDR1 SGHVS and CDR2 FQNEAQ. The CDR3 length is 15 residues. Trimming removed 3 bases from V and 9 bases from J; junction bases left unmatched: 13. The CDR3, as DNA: TGTGCCAGCAGCTTGGGTAGCGGGGAAGGAGTGGTGCAGTACTTC. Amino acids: CASSLGSGEGVVQYF.